These T cell receptor beta chains were read from a single sample in a study of vaccination and CD4 T cells after COVID-19. TCRdb called the PCR reads again in MiXCR, with one record for every CDR3 protein. The sample holds approximately 14,000 distinct CDR3 sequences, approximately 50% seen once. Their recognized antigens are unknown. Sequences were derived from CD4+ T cells from blood, cultured in vitro, sampled before SARS-CoV-2 vaccination. Source of these receptors: a human donor who had recovered from COVID-19. Both conserved end residues are part of each CDR3. The D gene is left open where the match is weak. Some rows mark clone size as missing; the rest say once, few, many or name a class of expanded clone.

size | D | J | V | DNA | CDR3
- | - | TRBJ1-6 | TRBV20-1 | TGCAGTGCTAGGGCAGAGAATAATTCACCCCTCCACTTT | CSARAENNSPLHF
- | - | TRBJ2-1 | TRBV6-2/TRBV6-3 | TGTGCCAGCAGTTACCACGCGGGATCGACCCCGAGCTCCTACAATGAGCAGTTCTTC | CASSYHAGSTPSSYNEQFF
- | - | TRBJ2-7 | TRBV10-3 | TGTGCCATCAGTACCAGGGATGGCGAGCAGTACTTC | CAISTRDGEQYF
- | - | TRBJ1-5 | TRBV28 | TGTGCCAGCAGTCCCCGACGGGACAATCAGCCCCAGCATTTT | CASSPRRDNQPQHF
- | - | TRBJ2-2 | TRBV7-2 | TGTGCCAGCAGCTTAGCTACCGGGCTGTCGCCCGGGGAGCTGTTTTTT | CASSLATGLSPGELFF
few | - | TRBJ1-6 | TRBV4-1 | TGCGCCAGCAGCCAATCCCCAGGGACCTATAATTCACCCCTCCACTTT | CASSQSPGTYNSPLHF
- | TRBD2 | TRBJ2-2 | TRBV7-3 | TGTGCCAGCAGCCGGGGACTAGCGGGAGTGACCGGGGAGCTGTTTTTT | CASSRGLAGVTGELFF
- | - | TRBJ1-5 | TRBV15 | TGTGCCACCAGCGCCTGGACAGTGGGCAATCAGCCCCAGCATTTT | CATSAWTVGNQPQHF
- | - | TRBJ2-7 | TRBV5-1 | TGCGCCAGCAGCTTGGACACCACAATTTCCTACGAGCAGTACTTC | CASSLDTTISYEQYF
few | - | TRBJ2-2 | TRBV11-2 | TGTGCCAGCGGTTTGGGGCGGATGACCGGGGAGCTGTTTTTT | CASGLGRMTGELFF
- | TRBD1 | TRBJ1-2 | TRBV20-1 | TGCAGTGCGAAACCCACAGGGGGCGCATCATCTGGCTACACCTTC | CSAKPTGGASSGYTF
few | TRBD2 | TRBJ2-7 | TRBV20-1 | TGCAGTGCAGCCGGACTAGCGGGAGGCTACGAGCAGTACTTC | CSAAGLAGGYEQYF
- | - | TRBJ1-5 | TRBV29-1 | TGCAGCGTTCGGTCCCCTCTGGGGTTGAGCAATCAGCCCCAGCATTTT | CSVRSPLGLSNQPQHF